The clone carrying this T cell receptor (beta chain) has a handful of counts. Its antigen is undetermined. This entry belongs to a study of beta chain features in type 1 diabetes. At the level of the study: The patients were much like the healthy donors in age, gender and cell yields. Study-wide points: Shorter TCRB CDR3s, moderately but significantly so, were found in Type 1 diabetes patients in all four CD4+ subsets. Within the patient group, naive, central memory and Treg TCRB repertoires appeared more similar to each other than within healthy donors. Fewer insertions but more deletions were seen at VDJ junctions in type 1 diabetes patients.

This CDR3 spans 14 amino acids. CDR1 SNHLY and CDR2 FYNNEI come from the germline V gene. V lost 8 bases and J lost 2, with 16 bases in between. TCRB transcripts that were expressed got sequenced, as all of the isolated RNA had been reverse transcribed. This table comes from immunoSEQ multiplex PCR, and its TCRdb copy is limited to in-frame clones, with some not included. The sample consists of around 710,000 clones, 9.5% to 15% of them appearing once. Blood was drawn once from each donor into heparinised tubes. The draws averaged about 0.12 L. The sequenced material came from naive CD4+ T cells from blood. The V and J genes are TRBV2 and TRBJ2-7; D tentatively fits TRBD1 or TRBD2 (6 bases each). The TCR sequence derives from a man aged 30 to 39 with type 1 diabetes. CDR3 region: CASSRAGEAYEQYF. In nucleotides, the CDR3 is TGTGCCAGCTCACGAGCAGGGGAGGCCTACGAGCAGTACTTC.